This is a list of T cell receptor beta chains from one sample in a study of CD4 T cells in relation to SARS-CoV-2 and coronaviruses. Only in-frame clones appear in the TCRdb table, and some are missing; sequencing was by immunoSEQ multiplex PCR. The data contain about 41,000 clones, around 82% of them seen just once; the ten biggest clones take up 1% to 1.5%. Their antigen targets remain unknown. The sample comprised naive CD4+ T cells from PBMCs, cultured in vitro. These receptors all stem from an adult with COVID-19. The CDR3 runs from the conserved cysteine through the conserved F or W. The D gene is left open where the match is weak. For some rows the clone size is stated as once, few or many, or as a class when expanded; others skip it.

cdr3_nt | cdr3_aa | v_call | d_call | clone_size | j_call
TGTGCCAGCAGTTCCTACACCGGGGAGCTGTTTTTT | CASSSYTGELFF | TRBV5-5 | NA | few | TRBJ2-2
TGTGCCAGCAGCTACGGACCTTCGAAAGGGAACACCGGGGAGCTGTTTTTT | CASSYGPSKGNTGELFF | TRBV7-9 | NA | NA | TRBJ2-2
TGTGCCAGCAGTCGACAGAACTACGAGCAGTACTTC | CASSRQNYEQYF | TRBV12-3/TRBV12-4 | NA | NA | TRBJ2-7
TGTGCCAGCAGCGTAGAGCCAGGGGGCGCGTACGAGCAGTACTTC | CASSVEPGGAYEQYF | TRBV9 | TRBD1 | NA | TRBJ2-7
TGTGCCAGCAGCCAGACAGGGTATAATTCACCCCTCCACTTT | CASSQTGYNSPLHF | TRBV25-1 | TRBD1 | NA | TRBJ1-6
TGTGCCAGCAGCGTAGGACAGATTAACACTGAAGCTTTCTTT | CASSVGQINTEAFF | TRBV9 | NA | NA | TRBJ1-1
TGTGCCAGCAGTAAGACTAGCGGGGGGAATTACAATGAGCAGTTCTTC | CASSKTSGGNYNEQFF | TRBV28 | TRBD2 | NA | TRBJ2-1
TGTGCCAGTAGGAACCGGGACAGGGGGTTGGAGACTGAAGCTTTCTTT | CASRNRDRGLETEAFF | TRBV19 | TRBD1 | NA | TRBJ1-1
TGCAGCGTGGGTAGAGCACGGGAGGAACCGTTCTTC | CSVGRAREEPFF | TRBV29-1 | TRBD2 | NA | TRBJ2-1
TGCAGTGCTAGTGGAGGAAGAAACACAGATACGCAGTATTTT | CSASGGRNTDTQYF | TRBV20-1 | NA | NA | TRBJ2-3
TGTGCCAGCAGTACCTCAGAGAACACTGAAGCTTTCTTT | CASSTSENTEAFF | TRBV6-4 | NA | NA | TRBJ1-1
TGTGCCAGCAGTTACTCCTATAGCGGGAGGGTTACGCAGTATTTT | CASSYSYSGRVTQYF | TRBV6-5 | TRBD2 | NA | TRBJ2-3
TGTGCCAGCAGCTCCTGGGAGGCGGAGTACCTCACAGATACGCAGTATTTT | CASSSWEAEYLTDTQYF | TRBV7-9 | NA | NA | TRBJ2-3
TGTGCCAGCAGTTTAAGGGAGCAGCCCCAGCATTTT | CASSLREQPQHF | TRBV28 | NA | NA | TRBJ1-5
TGCGCCAGCAGCAGCGGACAGGGGGCTTACGAGCAGTACTTC | CASSSGQGAYEQYF | TRBV5-1 | TRBD1 | NA | TRBJ2-7
TGTGCCTGGAGTACAGGGGGCAAAGAGACCCAGTACTTC | CAWSTGGKETQYF | TRBV30 | TRBD1 | NA | TRBJ2-5
TGTGCCATTTTATGGTTGCAGGGTAACCCCAAAAGCACTGAAGCTTTCTTT | CAILWLQGNPKSTEAFF | TRBV28 | NA | NA | TRBJ1-1
TGTGCCAGCAGCCCCCGCGGGATCGGAGGCCATGAGCAGTTCTTC | CASSPRGIGGHEQFF | TRBV4-2 | NA | NA | TRBJ2-1
TGTGCCAGCAGCCAAGATCGGTCCCCACTCGCCCAGGGGCCTTCCTACGAGCAGTACTTC | CASSQDRSPLAQGPSYEQYF | TRBV14 | NA | NA | TRBJ2-7
TGCGCCAGCAGCCAAGATCATTCAGGGGCTGGAAACACCATATATTTT | CASSQDHSGAGNTIYF | TRBV4-3 | NA | NA | TRBJ1-3
TGTGCCAGCACGGGACAGGGGGGTCAGACCCAGTACTTC | CASTGQGGQTQYF | TRBV2 | TRBD1 | NA | TRBJ2-5
TGTGCCAGCAGTAGGTTTGGACAGCTGAACGAGCAGTACTTC | CASSRFGQLNEQYF | TRBV27 | NA | NA | TRBJ2-7
TGTGCCAGCAGGGGGATAGGTGGCTACACCTTC | CASRGIGGYTF | TRBV28 | NA | NA | TRBJ1-2